This TCR beta chain came from a study of T cell responses to AZD1222 COVID-19 vaccine. This clone was seen a handful of times. What it recognizes is unknown. General study points: Nearly half of spike-specific TCRs reportedly target variant regions that are unmutated in the B.1.351 and B.1.1.7 variants. Donors were largely white British and mainly female; clonal diversity was possibly underestimated.

Assay used: immunoSEQ multiplex PCR; TCRdb lists only in-frame clones, some missing. The sample shows fewer than 250,000 clones, 85% to 95% of them seen only once. J gave up 7 bases and V 2 bases, and 11 bases lay outside the gene matches. The CDR3 runs to 16 residues. Looked up from germline, CDR1 is GTSNPN and CDR2 is SVGIG (reference sequence). This specimen consisted of peripheral blood, obtained on day 0 of AZD1222 vaccination. This clonotype originated in an adult in good health. The V gene is TRBV30, the J gene TRBJ1-6, with 7 bases identical to TRBD1. The CDR3 sequence is CAWSIVGRGYNSPLHF. The CDR3 DNA is TGTGCCTGGAGTATTGTGGGCAGGGGGTACAATTCACCCCTCCACTTT.